Described below is a single T cell receptor (beta chain) sequence and its context. This sample is drawn from a study of beta chain features in type 1 diabetes. Reverse transcribing all isolated RNA meant expressed TCRB transcripts were sequenced. Measured with immunoSEQ multiplex PCR; TCRdb has only the in-frame clones, and not every one. The sample lists tens of thousands of clones; under 65% were seen once. This CDR3 has 15 residues. The trim removed 6 bases at V and 2 bases at J, leaving 1 base unmatched. CDR1 is WSHSY, CDR2 SAAADI, per germline. The clonotype originates from a young woman in good health. V gene TRBV10-2 combines with J gene TRBJ2-1; 13 bases fit TRBD2. The sample taken for sequencing was Tregs from blood. The CDR3 here is CASRGTSGTYNEQFF. For the CDR3, the DNA is TGCGCCAGCAGGGGGACTAGCGGGACCTACAATGAGCAGTTCTTC.